These 7 T cell receptor beta chains came from one sample sequenced in a study of control samples from healthy donors and cancer patients. TCRdb's table, derived via immunoSEQ multiplex PCR, lists solely in-frame clones and lacks some. This table has about 410,000 clones, around 90% appearing once. What was sequenced was PBMCs. These receptors all come from a man aged 35 to 55 with head and neck cancer.

The J gene is TRBJ1-3, the V gene TRBV20-1, with D tentatively TRBD1 (5 bases). This CDR3 comprises 11 residues. The germline CDR1 and CDR2 sequences are DFQATT and SNEGSKA (reference sequence). CDR3 amino acids: CSSGAGNTIYF. The CDR3 DNA reads TGCAGCTCCGGGGCCGGAAACACCATATATTTT.

CDR3 loop: CASSREIPGELFF. CDR3 in DNA: TGTGCCAGTAGCAGGGAGATCCCCGGGGAGCTGTTTTTT. The rearrangement uses TRBV19 and TRBJ2-2; D tentatively reads TRBD1 or TRBD2 (5 bases each). Germline lookup yields CDR1 LNHDA and CDR2 SQIVND (reference sequence). This CDR3 region has 13 residues. V was shortened by 6 bases and J by 6 bases, with 11 bases between the two germline ends.

Only one count was recorded for this clone. The V call is TRBV12-5, the J call TRBJ2-5; D could derive from TRBD1 or TRBD2 (5 bases each). The CDR3 runs 15 residues. Trimming shortened V by 0 bases and J by 4 bases, and 12 bases separated the two germline ends. CDR1 LGHNT and CDR2 FRNRAP come from the germline V gene. CDR3: CASGLVSWGSETQYF. DNA for the CDR3: TGTGCTAGTGGTTTGGTGTCTTGGGGGTCAGAGACCCAGTACTTC.

The chain employs TRBV10-2 and TRBJ2-1; 12 nucleotides match TRBD1. Germline-derived CDR1 and CDR2 are WSHSY and SAAADI. This CDR3 region has 16 residues. The V gene end was trimmed by 0 bases and the J gene end by 12 bases; junction bases not matched to a gene: 9. CDR3 region: CASSESTPGQGAGQFF. Written as DNA, the CDR3 is TGCGCCAGCAGTGAGTCGACTCCGGGACAGGGGGCAGGGCAGTTCTTC.

This clone has more than one count but fewer than ten. For the CDR3, the DNA is TGTGCCAGCAGCCTAGAGGGAAACACCGGGGAGCTGTTTTTT. It codes for CASSLEGNTGELFF. The V call is TRBV7-6, the J call TRBJ2-2, with a weak D call TRBD2 (5 bases). The V end lost 5 bases, the J end lost 2 bases, and 9 bases lay between the germline ends. From germline, CDR1 is SGHVS and CDR2 FNYEAQ. The CDR3 consists of 14 residues. The full variable domain, in which reference TRBV7-6 and TRBJ2-2 provide the parts outside the CDR3, is GAGVSQSPRYKVTKRGQDVALRCDPISGHVSLYWYRQALGQGPEFLTYFNYEAQQDKSGLPNDRFSAERPEGSISTLTIQRTEQRDSAMYRCASSLEGNTGELFFGEGSRLTVL.

The chain couples TRBV28 to TRBJ2-2, with 14 bases matching TRBD2. The length of the CDR3 is 16 residues. Germline V gives CDR1 MDHEN, CDR2 SYDVKM. V lost 6 bases, J lost 7 bases, and 7 bases stayed unmatched. The CDR3 coding sequence is TGTGCCAGCAGCCTAGGACTAGCGGGAGGATACGGGGAGCTGTTTTTT. Its protein is CASSLGLAGGYGELFF.

This chain uses TRBV27 with TRBJ2-1; 11 positions match TRBD2. The J segment lost 2 bases and the V segment lost 0 bases, leaving 0 bases of the junction unmatched. The CDR3 has 16 amino acids. Germline V gene data show CDR1 as MNHEY and CDR2 as SMNVEV (reference sequence). The CDR3 nucleotides read TGTGCCAGCAGTTTATCGGGACTAGCGGCCTACAATGAGCAGTTCTTC. It is translated as CASSLSGLAAYNEQFF.